This record looks at one T cell receptor (beta chain) sequence and its context. V dropped 6 bases and J dropped 8 bases, with 13 bases sitting between them. The germline gives CDR1 SEHNR, CDR2 FQNEAQ (reference sequence). The CDR3 sequence is 13 residues long. These data originate in a study of cytomegalovirus exposure and HLA in healthy donors. The PCR used 60 Vbeta and 13 Jbeta primers. The assay was immunoSEQ multiplex PCR, and TCRdb's table has in-frame clones only and misses some. The table shows 210,000 or so clones, with roughly 80% occurring only once. The material sequenced was PBMCs. This chain uses TRBV7-9 with TRBJ1-4; a weak D match, TRBD1 (5 bases). The sequence was collected from a woman aged 25 to 45 in good health and CMV-seropositive. The CDR3 bases are TGTGCCAGCAGACTCAGACCAGGGGAAAAACTGTTTTTT. Its protein product is CASRLRPGEKLFF.